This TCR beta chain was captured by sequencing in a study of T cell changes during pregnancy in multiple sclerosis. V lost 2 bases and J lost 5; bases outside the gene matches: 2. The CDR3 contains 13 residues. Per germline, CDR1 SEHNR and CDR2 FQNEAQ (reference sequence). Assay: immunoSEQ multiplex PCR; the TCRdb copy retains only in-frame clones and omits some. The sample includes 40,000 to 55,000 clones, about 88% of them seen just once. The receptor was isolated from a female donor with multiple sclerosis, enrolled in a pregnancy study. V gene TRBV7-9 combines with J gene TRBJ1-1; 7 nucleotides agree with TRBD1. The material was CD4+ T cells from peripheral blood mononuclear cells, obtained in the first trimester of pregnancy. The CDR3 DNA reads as TGTGCCAGCAGCTTAAGACAGGGAACTGAAGCTTTCTTT. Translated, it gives CASSLRQGTEAFF.